The text below deals with one T cell receptor (beta chain). Here immunoSEQ multiplex PCR was the method, and the copy in TCRdb shows in-frame clones only, minus some. The sample contains about 2 million clones, about 95% of which appear only once. Naivety among CD8 cells was defined by CD45RO negativity and positive CCR7 selection, thereby excluding terminally differentiated effector memory CD45RA+ cells. The sample is drawn from a study of shared clonotypes between healthy human individuals. The TCR comes from a man younger than 30 in good health. Source material: naive CD8+ T cells sorted from blood.

This CDR3 reads CASSLEAGGLYEQYF. CDR3 bases: TGTGCCAGCAGCTTAGAGGCGGGAGGGCTCTACGAGCAGTACTTC. V gene TRBV7-8 combines with J gene TRBJ2-7, with TRBD2 matching over 9 bases. Germline V gene data show CDR1 as SGHVS and CDR2 as FQNEAQ. The CDR3 consists of 15 residues. V dropped 1 base and J dropped 3; count of bases not matched to a gene: 4.